This T cell receptor beta chain was sequenced for a study of blood T cell repertoires in COVID-19. Study-level background: The United States, Italy and Spain supplied acute and convalescent COVID-19 samples. PBMCs, B-cell-depleted T cells, or T cells provided the cDNA or gDNA that made up the material.

In the authors' methods: Amplification with reference gene primers provided the estimates of nucleated cell counts. The table came from immunoSEQ multiplex PCR; TCRdb's copy has only in-frame clones and leaves some out. V and J calls and clone size are copied from that table; D and trimming were computed from the DNA. This sample has more than 110,000 clones, with 84% found just once. Individuals aged about 18 to 89 years were recruited from roughly 22 US areas. Between the trimmed V and J ends, which lost 5 bases and 4 bases, there was a span of 5 bases. CDR1 is DFQATT and CDR2 is SNEGSKA in the germline V gene (reference sequence). This CDR3 contains 10 residues.

What was sequenced was PBMCs or T cells enriched from blood (not recorded which). V and J are TRBV20-1 and TRBJ1-2; D uncertain. This TCR was sampled from a man between 40 and 49 years old with acute COVID-19. Here the CDR3 reads CSALPYGYTF. The CDR3 DNA is TGCAGTGCTCTCCCCTATGGCTACACCTTC.